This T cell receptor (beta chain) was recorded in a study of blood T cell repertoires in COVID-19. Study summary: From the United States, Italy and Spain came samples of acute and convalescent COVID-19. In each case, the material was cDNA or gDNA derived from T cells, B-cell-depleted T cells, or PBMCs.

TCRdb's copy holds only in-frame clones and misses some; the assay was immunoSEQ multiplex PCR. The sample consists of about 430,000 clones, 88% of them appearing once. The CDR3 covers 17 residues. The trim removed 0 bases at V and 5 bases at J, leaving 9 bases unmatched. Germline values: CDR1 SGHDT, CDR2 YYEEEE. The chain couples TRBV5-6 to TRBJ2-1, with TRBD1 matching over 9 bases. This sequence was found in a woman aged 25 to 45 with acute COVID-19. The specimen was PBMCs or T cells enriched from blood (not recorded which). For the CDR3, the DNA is TGTGCCAGCAGCTTGGGGACAGGGGTTACCATTCACAATGAGCAGTTCTTC. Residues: CASSLGTGVTIHNEQFF. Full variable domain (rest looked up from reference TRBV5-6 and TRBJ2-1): DAGVTQSPTHLIKTRGQQVTLRCSPKSGHDTVSWYQQALGQGPQFIFQYYEEEERQRGNFPDRFSGHQFPNYSSELNVNALLLGDSALYLCASSLGTGVTIHNEQFFGPGTRLTVL.